This T cell receptor (beta chain) came from a study of blood T cell repertoires in COVID-19. Turning to the study itself: Collection of acute and convalescent COVID-19 samples took place in the United States, Italy and Spain. Sample material is recorded as cDNA or gDNA derived from T cells, B-cell-depleted T cells, or PBMCs.

To note about this clone: This specimen includes other DNA sequences encoding the same CDR3.

Original methodology: By means of reference gene primer amplification, nucleated cell counts were estimated. TCRdb keeps only in-frame clones here, not all; method: immunoSEQ multiplex PCR. Clone size and V and J calls were adopted from that table, with D and trimming inferred from the DNA. Among approximately 97,000 clones listed, around nine tenths were seen once. Germline loops: CDR1 LNHDA, CDR2 SQIVND (reference sequence). CDR3 length equals 14 residues. The trim removed 4 bases at V and 5 bases at J, leaving 2 bases unmatched. This sequence was found in a man between 50 and 59 years old with active or convalescent COVID-19. Material: peripheral blood. V usage is TRBV19 and J usage is TRBJ2-2; 9 bases line up with TRBD1. CDR3 sequence: CASSRQGETGELFF. CDR3 bases: TGTGCCAGTAGTAGACAGGGGGAGACCGGGGAGCTGTTTTTT.